This T cell receptor (beta chain) was identified in a study of technical replicates of blood from a handful of donors. The repertoire was sequenced with immunoSEQ multiplex PCR; TCRdb's copy has only in-frame clones and lacks some. The data contain approximately 81,000 clones, approximately 80% of them seen just once; the ten biggest clones take up 3% to 5%. V lost 5 bases, J lost 6 bases, and 16 bases lay in between. Germline V gives CDR1 SGHTA, CDR2 FQGTGA. This CDR3 has 14 residues. The material sequenced was PBMCs. This rearrangement joins TRBV7-3 to TRBJ1-2; D not certain. The sequence came from a human donor in good health. Some clones in this sample may be carry-over from other donors' samples. CDR3 coding DNA: TGTGCCAGCAGCCCAGACATCACAGCCAATGGCTACACCTTC. This gives the protein CASSPDITANGYTF.